This T cell receptor (beta chain) emerged from a study of blood T cell repertoires in COVID-19. Study-wide background: The United States, Italy and Spain supplied acute and convalescent COVID-19 samples. PBMCs, B-cell-depleted T cells, or T cells provided the cDNA or gDNA that made up the material.

Per the original data handling: From reference gene primer amplification, estimates of nucleated cell counts were derived. Some clones are missing from TCRdb's copy, which holds only in-frame ones; the method was immunoSEQ multiplex PCR. V and J calls and clone size are copied from that table; D and trimming were computed from the DNA. The table shows about 150,000 clones, with roughly 84% occurring only once. CDR1 and CDR2 (germline): KGHSH, LQKENI. CDR3 length equals 18 residues. V was clipped by 5 bases and J by 0 bases, with 17 bases between them. Seattle-derived patients entered the study during active infection and were followed longitudinally.

The rearrangement uses TRBV18 and TRBJ1-6; no clear D gene. What was sequenced was peripheral blood. The receptor's source is a woman aged 55-69 years with COVID-19, enrolled during active disease. In DNA, the CDR3 is TGTGCCAGCTCAGGAGGGCTTCTCGGGAGCTCCTATAATTCACCCCTCCACTTT. Translation: CASSGGLLGSSYNSPLHF.